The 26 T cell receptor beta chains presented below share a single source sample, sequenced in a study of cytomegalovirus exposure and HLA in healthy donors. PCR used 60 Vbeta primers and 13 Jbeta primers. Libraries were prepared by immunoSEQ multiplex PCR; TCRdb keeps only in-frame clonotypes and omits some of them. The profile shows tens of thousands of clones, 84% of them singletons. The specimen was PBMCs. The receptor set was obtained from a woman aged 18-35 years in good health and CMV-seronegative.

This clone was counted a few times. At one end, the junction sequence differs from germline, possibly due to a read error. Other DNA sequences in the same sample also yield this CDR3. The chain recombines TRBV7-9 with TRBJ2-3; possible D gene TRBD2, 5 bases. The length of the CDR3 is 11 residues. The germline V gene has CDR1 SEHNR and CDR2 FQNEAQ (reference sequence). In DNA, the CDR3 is TGTTCCAGCAGCAAGCGGGATACGCAGTATTTT. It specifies CSSSKRDTQYF.

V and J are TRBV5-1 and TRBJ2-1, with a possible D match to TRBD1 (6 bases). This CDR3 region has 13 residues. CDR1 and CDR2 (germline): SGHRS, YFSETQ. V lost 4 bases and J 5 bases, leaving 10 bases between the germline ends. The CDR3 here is CASSVGQHNEQFF. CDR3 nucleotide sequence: TGCGCCAGCAGCGTAGGACAGCACAATGAGCAGTTCTTC. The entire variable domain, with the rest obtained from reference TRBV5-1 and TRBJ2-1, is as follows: KAGVTQTPRYLIKTRGQQVTLSCSPISGHRSVSWYQQTPGQGLQFLFEYFSETQRNKGNFPGRFSGRQFSNSRSEMNVSTLELGDSALYLCASSVGQHNEQFFGPGTRLTVL.

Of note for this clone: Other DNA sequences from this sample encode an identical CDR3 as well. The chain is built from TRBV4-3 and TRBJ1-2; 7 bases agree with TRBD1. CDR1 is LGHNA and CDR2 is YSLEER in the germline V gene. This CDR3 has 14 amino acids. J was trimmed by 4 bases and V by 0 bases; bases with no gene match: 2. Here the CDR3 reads CASSQDGTVYGYTF. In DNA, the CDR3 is TGCGCCAGCAGCCAAGACGGGACAGTCTATGGCTACACCTTC.

DNA of the CDR3: TGTGCCAGCAGCTTACAACTGGAGCAGTTCTTC. As protein: CASSLQLEQFF. This chain joins TRBV7-2 and TRBJ2-1; D gene uncertain. The CDR3 has 11 amino acids. Germline-derived CDR1 and CDR2 are SGHTA and FQGNSA. Trimming removed 2 bases from V and 10 bases from J, with 6 bases in between.

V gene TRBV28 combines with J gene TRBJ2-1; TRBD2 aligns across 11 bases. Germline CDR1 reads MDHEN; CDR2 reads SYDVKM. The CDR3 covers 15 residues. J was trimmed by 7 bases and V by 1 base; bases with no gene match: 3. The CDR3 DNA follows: TGTGCCAGCAGTTTATCGCTAGCGGGAGGAAATGAGCAGTTCTTC. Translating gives CASSLSLAGGNEQFF.

CDR3 protein: CASSPLIQETQYF. CDR3 nucleotides: TGTGCCAGCAGTCCACTAATCCAAGAGACCCAGTACTTC. This chain joins TRBV27 and TRBJ2-5; D remains unclear. This CDR3 comprises 13 residues. Germline loops: CDR1 MNHEY, CDR2 SMNVEV (reference sequence). Deletions cut 5 bases from V and 1 base from J, with 8 bases between.

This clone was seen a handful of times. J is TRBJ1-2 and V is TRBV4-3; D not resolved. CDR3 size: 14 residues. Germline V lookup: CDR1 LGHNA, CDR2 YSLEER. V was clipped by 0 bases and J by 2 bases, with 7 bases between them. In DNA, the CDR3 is TGCGCCAGCAGCCAAGAGACGGAGAACTATGGCTACACCTTC. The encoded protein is CASSQETENYGYTF.

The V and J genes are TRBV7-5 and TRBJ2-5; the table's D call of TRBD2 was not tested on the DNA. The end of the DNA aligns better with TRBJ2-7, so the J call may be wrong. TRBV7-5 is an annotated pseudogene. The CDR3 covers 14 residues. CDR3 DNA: TGTGCCAGAAGCTTAGGTGCGGAGCCCTACGAGCAGTACTTC. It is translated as CARSLGAEPYEQYF.

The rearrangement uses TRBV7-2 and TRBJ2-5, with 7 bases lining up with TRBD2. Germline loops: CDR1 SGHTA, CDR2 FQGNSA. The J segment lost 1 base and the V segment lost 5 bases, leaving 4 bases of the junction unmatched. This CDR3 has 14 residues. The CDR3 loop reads CASSHGGTQETQYF. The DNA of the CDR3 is TGTGCCAGCAGCCACGGGGGGACCCAAGAGACCCAGTACTTC.

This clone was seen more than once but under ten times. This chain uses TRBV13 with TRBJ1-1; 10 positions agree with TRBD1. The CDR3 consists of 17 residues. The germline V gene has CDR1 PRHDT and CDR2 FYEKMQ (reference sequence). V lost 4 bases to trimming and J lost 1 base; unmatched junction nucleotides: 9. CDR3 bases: TGTGCCAGCAGCTCCATCCGGGACAGGGGTTCGAACACTGAAGCTTTCTTT. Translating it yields CASSSIRDRGSNTEAFF.

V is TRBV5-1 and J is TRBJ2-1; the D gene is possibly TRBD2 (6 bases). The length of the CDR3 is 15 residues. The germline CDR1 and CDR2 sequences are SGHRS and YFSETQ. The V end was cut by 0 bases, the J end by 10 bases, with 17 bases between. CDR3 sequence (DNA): TGCGCCAGCAGCTTGGTTGGAGGGGAGACAAGCGAGCAGTTCTTC. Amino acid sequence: CASSLVGGETSEQFF.

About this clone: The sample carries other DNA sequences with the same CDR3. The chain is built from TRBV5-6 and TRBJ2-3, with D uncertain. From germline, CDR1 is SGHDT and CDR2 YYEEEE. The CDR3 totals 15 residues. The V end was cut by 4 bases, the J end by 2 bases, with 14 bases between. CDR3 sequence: CASSQSSLITDTQYF. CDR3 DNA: TGTGCCAGCAGCCAGTCCTCCCTTATCACAGATACGCAGTATTTT.

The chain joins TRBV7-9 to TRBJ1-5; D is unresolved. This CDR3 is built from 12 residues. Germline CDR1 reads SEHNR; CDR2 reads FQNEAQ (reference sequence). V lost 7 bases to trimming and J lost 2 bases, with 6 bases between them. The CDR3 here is CASTRGNQPQHF. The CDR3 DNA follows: TGTGCCAGCACTAGAGGCAATCAGCCCCAGCATTTT.

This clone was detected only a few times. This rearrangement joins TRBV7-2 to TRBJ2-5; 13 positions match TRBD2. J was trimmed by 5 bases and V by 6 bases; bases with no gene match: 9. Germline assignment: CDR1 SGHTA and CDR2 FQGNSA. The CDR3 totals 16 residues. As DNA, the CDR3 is TGTGCCAGCAGTCTTGGACTAGCGGGAGAGGGGGAGACCCAGTACTTC. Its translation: CASSLGLAGEGETQYF.

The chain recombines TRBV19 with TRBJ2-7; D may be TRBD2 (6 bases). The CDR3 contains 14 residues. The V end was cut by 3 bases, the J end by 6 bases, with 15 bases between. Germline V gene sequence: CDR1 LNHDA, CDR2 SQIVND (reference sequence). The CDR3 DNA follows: TGTGCCAGTAGTATGGGGGGACCACGACGCGAGCAGTACTTC. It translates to CASSMGGPRREQYF.

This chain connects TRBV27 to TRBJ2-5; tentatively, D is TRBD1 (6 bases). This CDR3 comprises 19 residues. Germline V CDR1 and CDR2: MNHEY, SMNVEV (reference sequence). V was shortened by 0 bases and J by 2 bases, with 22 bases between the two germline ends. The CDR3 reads CASSLSISRQGKIQETQYF. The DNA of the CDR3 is TGTGCCAGCAGTTTATCGATTTCCCGTCAGGGGAAGATTCAAGAGACCCAGTACTTC.

The CDR3 is CASSLQQGRGSFF. CDR3 DNA sequence: TGTGCCAGCAGTTTACAGCAGGGGCGCGGGTCTTTCTTT. V and J are TRBV27 and TRBJ1-1; D is possibly TRBD1 (6 bases). This CDR3 region has 13 residues. Germline CDR1 MNHEY, CDR2 SMNVEV (reference sequence). Deletions cut 2 bases from V and 12 bases from J, with 16 bases between.

Here the CDR3 reads CASSLAGNEQFF. CDR3 nucleotides: TGTGCCAGCAGCTTGGCGGGCAATGAGCAGTTCTTC. The rearrangement uses TRBV5-6 and TRBJ2-1; no definite D call. The CDR3 sequence is 12 residues long. From germline, CDR1 is SGHDT and CDR2 YYEEEE. V dropped 0 bases and J dropped 6 bases, with 4 bases sitting between them.

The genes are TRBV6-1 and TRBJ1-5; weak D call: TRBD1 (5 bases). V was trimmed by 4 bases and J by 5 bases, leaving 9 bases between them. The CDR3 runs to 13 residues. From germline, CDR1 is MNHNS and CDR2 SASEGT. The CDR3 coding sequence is TGTGCCAGCAGTGGCTCGGGGGATCAGCCCCAGCATTTT. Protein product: CASSGSGDQPQHF.

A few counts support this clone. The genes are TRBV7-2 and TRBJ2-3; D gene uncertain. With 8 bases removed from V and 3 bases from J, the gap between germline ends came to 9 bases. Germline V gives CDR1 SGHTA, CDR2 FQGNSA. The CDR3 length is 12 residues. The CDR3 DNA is TGTGCCAGCCGCCAAACTACAGATACGCAGTATTTT. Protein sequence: CASRQTTDTQYF.

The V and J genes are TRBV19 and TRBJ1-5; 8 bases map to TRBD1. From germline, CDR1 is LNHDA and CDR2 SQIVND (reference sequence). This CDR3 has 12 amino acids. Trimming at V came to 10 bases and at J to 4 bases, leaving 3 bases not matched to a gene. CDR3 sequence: CATRTGNQPQHF. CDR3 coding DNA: TGTGCCACCAGGACAGGGAATCAGCCCCAGCATTTT.

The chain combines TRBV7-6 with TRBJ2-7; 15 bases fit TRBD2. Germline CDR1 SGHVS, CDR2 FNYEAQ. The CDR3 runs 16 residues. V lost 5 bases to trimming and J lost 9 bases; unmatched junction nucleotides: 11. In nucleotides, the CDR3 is TGTGCCAGCAGCACAGGACTAGCGGGGGGGGAGGGACGGCAGTACTTC. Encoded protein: CASSTGLAGGEGRQYF.

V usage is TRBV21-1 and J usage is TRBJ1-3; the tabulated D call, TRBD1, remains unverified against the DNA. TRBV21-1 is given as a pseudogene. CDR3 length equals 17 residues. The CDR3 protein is CASSTRGSRASGNTIYF. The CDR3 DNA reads TGTGCCAGCAGCACCAGGGGATCCCGAGCCTCTGGAAACACCATATATTTT.

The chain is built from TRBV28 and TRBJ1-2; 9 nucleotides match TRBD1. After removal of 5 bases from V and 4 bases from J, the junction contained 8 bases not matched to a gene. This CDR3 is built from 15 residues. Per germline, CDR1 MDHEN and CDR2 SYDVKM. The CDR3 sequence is CASSPRDREIYGYTF. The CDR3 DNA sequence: TGTGCCAGCAGTCCTCGGGACAGGGAAATCTATGGCTACACCTTC.

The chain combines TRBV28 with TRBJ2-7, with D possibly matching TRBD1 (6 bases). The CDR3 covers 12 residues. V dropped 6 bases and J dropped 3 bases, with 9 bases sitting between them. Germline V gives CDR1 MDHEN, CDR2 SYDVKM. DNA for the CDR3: TGTGCCAGCAGGCCGACAGGCTACGAGCAGTACTTC. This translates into CASRPTGYEQYF. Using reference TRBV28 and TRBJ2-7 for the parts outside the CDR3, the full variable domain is DVKVTQSSRYLVKRTGEKVFLECVQDMDHENMFWYRQDPGLGLRLIYFSYDVKMKEKGDIPEGYSVSREKKERFSLILESASTNQTSMYLCASRPTGYEQYFGPGTRLTVT.

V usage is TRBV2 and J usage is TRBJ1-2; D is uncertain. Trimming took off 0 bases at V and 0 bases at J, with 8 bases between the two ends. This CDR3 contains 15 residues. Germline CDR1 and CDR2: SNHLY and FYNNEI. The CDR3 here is CASSEALTTNYGYTF. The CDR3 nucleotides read TGTGCCAGCAGTGAAGCCCTGACAACTAACTATGGCTACACCTTC. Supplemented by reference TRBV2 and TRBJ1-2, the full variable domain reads EPEVTQTPSHQVTQMGQEVILRCVPISNHLYFYWYRQILGQKVEFLVSFYNNEISEKSEIFDDQFSVERPDGSNFTLKIRSTKLEDSAMYFCASSEALTTNYGYTFGSGTRLTVV.